The rows below give T cell receptor beta chains drawn from one sample of a study of cytotoxic CD8 clonotypes in ibrutinib-treated CLL. The table came from immunoSEQ multiplex PCR; TCRdb's copy has only in-frame clones and leaves some out. Of approximately 200,000 clones listed, around 70% are singletons. The sequencing here drew on PBMCs, taken after 24 months of ibrutinib treatment. The receptors were sampled from a human donor with chronic lymphocytic leukemia. Both conserved end residues are part of each CDR3. Fields, in order: V gene, J gene, D gene, clone size, CDR3 DNA, CDR3 protein. The D gene is left open where the match is weak. Not all rows give a size; the values are once, few, many and, for expanded clones, a class.

TRBV7-2	TRBJ2-7	TRBD1	.	TGTGCCAGCAGCCTGGGACAGGGGAACTACGAGCAGTACTTC	CASSLGQGNYEQYF
TRBV29-1	TRBJ2-2	.	few	TGCAGCGTGGAGACAGAGAACACCGGGGAGCTGTTTTTT	CSVETENTGELFF
TRBV28	TRBJ2-7	TRBD2	.	TGTGCCAGCAGTCAGCTAGCGGGAGGTGGTTCGTACGAGCAGTACTTC	CASSQLAGGGSYEQYF
TRBV4-2	TRBJ1-1	.	.	TGTGCCAGCAGCCAGCCTTATGGGAGGGGGGGGAACACTGAAGCTTTCTTT	CASSQPYGRGGNTEAFF
TRBV27	TRBJ2-5	.	.	TGTGCCAGCAGTTTTTATCCAGGAAGGGGAGAGACCCAGTACTTC	CASSFYPGRGETQYF
TRBV4-1	TRBJ2-2	.	.	TGCGCCAGCAGCCAAGTAGGGCTGAGCACCGGGGAGCTGTTTTTT	CASSQVGLSTGELFF
TRBV5-1	TRBJ2-5	TRBD2	.	TGCGCCAGCAGCTCGACTAGCGGGACGGAGACCCAGTACTTC	CASSSTSGTETQYF
TRBV28	TRBJ1-1	TRBD1	.	TGTGCCAGCAGTTCAGGGGGCACTGAAGCTTTCTTT	CASSSGGTEAFF
TRBV7-9	TRBJ2-7	.	.	TGTGCCAGCAGCTTGGTTGGGGGCCCTTTTCCCGAGCAGTACTTC	CASSLVGGPFPEQYF
TRBV7-9	TRBJ2-1	TRBD2	.	TGTGCCAGCGGTTCGAGGACGCCCGGACTAGCGGGAGTTGAGCAGTTCTTC	CASGSRTPGLAGVEQFF